The source of this T cell receptor (beta chain) is a study of tumor-infiltrating lymphocytes in primary liver carcinoma. Study context: The five patients, who were men and women, ranged in age from 30 to 69 years.

Study-wide results and limits: Bulk unsorted material prevented CD4+ and CD8+ repertoire comparison. Between tumor regions, pairs overlapped more than tumor-adjacent and tumor-blood pairs did.

Unsorted whole blood supplied the blood RNA, and germline DNA was isolated too. Reverse transcription of about 500 ng total RNA with a constant-region primer produced TCR beta cDNA. Three nested multiplex PCR rounds, a slightly modified ARM-PCR, produced the libraries for TCR beta. The first two PCR rounds used TRBV1-TRBV30 forward primers with a C-beta reverse primer, 10 cycles each. TCRdb re-called the multiplex PCR reads with MiXCR, one entry per CDR3 protein. Here the sample spans fewer than 350,000 distinct CDR3 sequences, 65% being singletons. A remark on this clonotype: Its matching antigen is unknown. With a much larger clone just one base away, this may be a read error.

Trimming took 5 bases from V and 4 from J; bases not matched to a gene: 19. Germline assignment: CDR1 MNHEY and CDR2 SVGEGT. The CDR3 sequence is 19 residues long. The TCR sequence derives from a man in his forties with primary liver carcinoma and hepatitis B virus infection. J is TRBJ2-3 and V is TRBV6-2 or TRBV6-3, with TRBD2 matching 9 bases. The sample taken for sequencing was peripheral blood. The CDR3 nucleotides are TGTGCCAGCAGTACGCCAAGGAGCGGGAGGCCCGGGTTAGCAGATACGCAGTATTTT. The encoded protein is CASSTPRSGRPGLADTQYF.